These 30 T cell receptor beta chains originate from one sample sequenced in a study of CD8 T cells in ankylosing spondylitis. General study results and limits: Blood of patients with ankylosing spondylitis appeared to be characterized by a TCR beta motif of seven or eight highly homologous variants.

Antigens for these TCRs are unknown. TCRdb analysed the 5' RACE reads with MiXCR anew, one entry per CDR3 protein. Of approximately 300,000 distinct CDR3 sequences listed, under 8.5% are singletons. Material for sequencing was blood, either unsorted or a sorted T cell fraction (not recorded which). All receptors derive from a male donor with ankylosing spondylitis.

This clonotype was counted only a few times. The V and J genes are TRBV29-1 and TRBJ1-5, with D maybe TRBD1 (5 bases). This CDR3 has 15 amino acids. Germline V gives CDR1 SQVTM, CDR2 ANQGSEA. V was clipped by 6 bases and J by 1 base, with 16 bases between them. This CDR3 is CSVLGAPGSNQPQHF. The CDR3 bases are TGCAGCGTCCTCGGGGCCCCGGGGAGCAATCAGCCCCAGCATTTT.

This clonotype has more than one count but fewer than ten. The chain uses TRBV6-2 or TRBV6-3 and TRBJ2-1; a weak D match, TRBD2 (5 bases). The CDR3 spans 16 residues. Germline V gene data show CDR1 as MNHEY and CDR2 as SVGEGT. Trimming took off 0 bases at V and 4 bases at J, with 13 bases between the two ends. CDR3 region: CASSYSGAAHYNEQFF. In nucleotides, the CDR3 is TGTGCCAGCAGTTACTCGGGAGCGGCTCATTACAATGAGCAGTTCTTC.

The V gene is TRBV20-1, the J gene TRBJ2-5, with D hard to call. Germline assignment: CDR1 DFQATT and CDR2 SNEGSKA (reference sequence). V shed 0 bases and J shed 6 bases, with 14 bases lying between them. This CDR3 contains 14 residues. The CDR3 reads CSARDIRRVQTQYF. DNA of the CDR3: TGCAGTGCTAGAGATATCCGCCGGGTCCAGACCCAGTACTTC.

The V call is TRBV2, the J call TRBJ2-7; D perhaps matches TRBD1 (6 bases). This CDR3 contains 14 residues. Germline V gene sequence: CDR1 SNHLY, CDR2 FYNNEI. V lost 6 bases, J lost 5 bases, and 17 bases lay in between. CDR3 sequence (DNA): TGTGCCAGCAGACAGCTAGGCAGGGGTAACGAGCAGTACTTC. The encoded protein is CASRQLGRGNEQYF.

The CDR3: CASSQETDTQYF. CDR3 nucleotide sequence: TGCGCCAGCAGCCAAGAAACAGATACGCAGTATTTT. The genes are TRBV4-1 and TRBJ2-3; D remains unclear. Germline-derived CDR1 and CDR2 are MGHRA and YSYEKL. V lost 0 bases and J lost 3, with 1 base in between. The CDR3 consists of 12 residues.

The chain recombines TRBV19 with TRBJ2-4, with 10 bases fitting TRBD1. The CDR3 extends over 15 amino acids. The V gene's germline CDR1 is LNHDA and CDR2 SQIVND (reference sequence). The V and J ends lost 9 bases and 2 bases, in that order; junction bases with no gene match: 7. The CDR3 nucleotides are TGTGCCAGGGTTCGACAGGGGGCGTCCAAAAACATTCAGTACTTC. Translated: CARVRQGASKNIQYF.

This clonotype has a count of ten or more. V gene TRBV7-9 combines with J gene TRBJ2-3, with D possibly matching TRBD1 (7 bases). The germline V gene has CDR1 SEHNR and CDR2 FQNEAQ (reference sequence). The CDR3 covers 14 residues. Trimming took 1 base from V and 5 from J, leaving 10 bases between them. The CDR3 nucleotides are TGTGCCAGCAGCTTAGGGAGGGGGCAAGATACGCAGTATTTT. Its protein product is CASSLGRGQDTQYF.

This clonotype was seen a handful of times. The V call is TRBV7-2, the J call TRBJ1-5; D gene unclear. CDR3 length: 15 amino acids. Germline V gene lookup returns CDR1 SGHTA and CDR2 FQGNSA. Trimming left V 1 base short and J 2 bases short, with 9 bases between. The CDR3 DNA reads TGTGCCAGCAGCTTAGGGTCCACCCGCAATCAGCCCCAGCATTTT. This gives the protein CASSLGSTRNQPQHF.

This clonotype came up a few times. The chain links TRBV3-1 to TRBJ2-7, with TRBD1 as a possible D gene (8 bases). CDR3 length: 14 residues. V dropped 2 bases and J dropped 4 bases, with 12 bases sitting between them. CDR1 and CDR2 from the germline V gene are LGHDT and YNNKEL (reference sequence). As DNA, the CDR3 is TGTGCCAGCAGCCAAAACAGGGGGGGGTACGAGCAGTACTTC. Encoded protein: CASSQNRGGYEQYF.

The chain is built from TRBV4-1 and TRBJ2-5; no firm D call. The CDR3 sequence is 16 residues long. Germline V gene sequence: CDR1 MGHRA, CDR2 YSYEKL. V was pared by 6 bases and J by 0 bases, with 17 bases between. For the CDR3, the DNA is TGCGCCAGCAGTTTCCGGCGCGGAATGTACCAAGAGACCCAGTACTTC. Its translation: CASSFRRGMYQETQYF.

This clonotype was counted many times. The CDR3, as DNA: TGCAGTGCTATCGACCGACGGTGGTACAATCAGCCCCAGCATTTT. Its translation is CSAIDRRWYNQPQHF. This chain joins TRBV20-1 and TRBJ1-5; no reliable D call. The V gene's germline CDR1 is DFQATT and CDR2 SNEGSKA (reference sequence). The CDR3 has 15 amino acids. The V end was cut by 4 bases, the J end by 3 bases, with 16 bases between.

This clonotype occurred a few times. The chain carries TRBV10-2 and TRBJ2-3; TRBD1 aligns across 9 bases. Unmatched junction bases numbered 5, after V lost 3 bases and J lost 4 bases. This CDR3 comprises 15 residues. Looked up from germline, CDR1 is WSHSY and CDR2 is SAAADI. The CDR3 DNA reads TGCGCCAGCAGTGAACCTGACAGGGGGGCAGATACGCAGTATTTT. This codes for CASSEPDRGADTQYF.

A few counts support this clonotype. Here the CDR3 DNA reads TGTGCCAGCTCACCACTAACAGCAGGGACACTCAATGAGCAGTTCTTC. Its translation: CASSPLTAGTLNEQFF. J is TRBJ2-1 and V is TRBV18; perhaps TRBD1 as D (6 bases). This CDR3 spans 16 amino acids. Germline-derived CDR1 and CDR2 are KGHSH and LQKENI. V was pared by 1 base and J by 6 bases, with 16 bases between.

The chain combines TRBV7-2 with TRBJ2-7; D call uncertain. The CDR3 loop spans 13 amino acids. Germline V CDR1 and CDR2: SGHTA, FQGNSA. The V end was cut by 1 base, the J end by 3 bases, with 7 bases between. As DNA, the CDR3 is TGTGCCAGCAGCTTAGTCCCGGGCTACGAGCAGTACTTC. It codes for CASSLVPGYEQYF.

This clonotype was detected many times. The chain is built from TRBV7-9 and TRBJ2-7; D ambiguous. Per the germline V gene, CDR1 is SEHNR and CDR2 is FQNEAQ (reference sequence). The V gene lost 5 bases and the J gene lost 5 bases, with 16 bases spanning the gap. The CDR3 is made up of 14 amino acids. In nucleotides, the CDR3 is TGTGCCAGCAGCCATAGTTGGGTAACAAACGAGCAGTACTTC. Its translation is CASSHSWVTNEQYF.

This clonotype has a handful of counts. The chain combines TRBV4-1 with TRBJ2-7; tentative D call: TRBD2 (6 bases). V was shortened by 4 bases and J by 4 bases, with 14 bases between the two germline ends. Germline values: CDR1 MGHRA, CDR2 YSYEKL. The CDR3 sequence is 14 residues long. CDR3 nucleotides: TGCGCCAGCAGCCCTCCTGGCGGGACTTACGAGCAGTACTTC. Amino acids: CASSPPGGTYEQYF.

The genes are TRBV12-3 or TRBV12-4 and TRBJ2-3; 11 positions agree with TRBD2. The CDR3 length is 15 residues. V trimming: 4 bases; J trimming: 4 bases; junction bases outside the gene matches: 4. The CDR3 region has the DNA TGTGCCAGCAGTTCTAGACTAGCGGGACCAGATACGCAGTATTTT. Translation: CASSSRLAGPDTQYF.

The chain combines TRBV4-1 with TRBJ2-4; D may be TRBD1 or TRBD2 (6 bases each). Germline V gene lookup returns CDR1 MGHRA and CDR2 YSYEKL. The CDR3 runs 15 residues. Trimming removed 4 bases at V and 5 bases at J, with 15 bases between. Here the CDR3 DNA reads TGCGCCAGCAGCCCCTCTTCGGGGGCGCAAAACATTCAGTACTTC. This translates into CASSPSSGAQNIQYF.

V gene TRBV12-3 or TRBV12-4 combines with J gene TRBJ2-1, with D tentatively TRBD1 or TRBD2 (5 bases each). V was clipped by 8 bases and J by 3 bases, with 17 bases between them. The CDR3 is 15 residues long. This CDR3 reads CASSAGGDLYNEQFF. For the CDR3, the DNA is TGTGCCAGCTCAGCTGGGGGTGATCTCTACAATGAGCAGTTCTTC.

This clonotype came up many times. The chain recombines TRBV29-1 with TRBJ1-1, with no clear D. The CDR3 totals 13 residues. V was cut by 3 bases and J by 3 bases, with 11 bases left in between. Germline V gene sequence: CDR1 SQVTM, CDR2 ANQGSEA. The CDR3 bases are TGCAGCGTTGAGTCACTGGGGTACACTGAAGCTTTCTTT. Its translation: CSVESLGYTEAFF.

This clonotype showed up just a few times. The V gene is TRBV9, the J gene TRBJ2-2, with TRBD2 matching over 13 bases. Germline assignment: CDR1 SGDLS and CDR2 YYNGEE. The V and J ends lost 3 bases and 1 base, in that order; junction bases with no gene match: 9. The CDR3 runs to 19 residues. As DNA, the CDR3 is TGTGCCAGCAGCGGAACTAGCGGGAGGGCCTTTAGGAACACCGGGGAGCTGTTTTTT. This codes for CASSGTSGRAFRNTGELFF.

This clonotype was seen many times. V and J are TRBV29-1 and TRBJ2-7; TRBD2 might be the D (7 bases). Germline V lookup: CDR1 SQVTM, CDR2 ANQGSEA. V was shortened by 5 bases and J by 2 bases, with 19 bases between the two germline ends. The CDR3 length is 15 residues. For the CDR3, the DNA is TGCAGCGTTCTGGGAACGGGGGGCACTACCTACGAGCAGTACTTC. Its translation: CSVLGTGGTTYEQYF.

Remarks on this clonotype: With a much larger clone just one base away, this may be a read error. The chain employs TRBV11-3 and TRBJ1-1; D is unresolved. Germline CDR1 SGHNT, CDR2 YENEEA. Trimming cost V 3 bases and J 1 base, with 3 bases left between them. This CDR3 has 12 amino acids. The CDR3 sequence: CASSFENTEAFF. The CDR3 region has the DNA TGTGCCAGCAGCTTTGAGAACACTGAAGCTTTCTTT.

This clonotype was seen many times. The rearrangement uses TRBV5-1 and TRBJ1-5; no reliable D call. Per the germline V gene, CDR1 is SGHRS and CDR2 is YFSETQ. The germline V and J ends were trimmed by 2 bases and 5 bases, with 14 bases remaining between them. The CDR3 runs 15 residues. The CDR3 nucleotides are TGCGCCAGCAGCTTCGACCCGGGCGAGGATCAGCCCCAGCATTTT. Its translation: CASSFDPGEDQPQHF.

The sample holds many counts of this clonotype. The V gene is TRBV7-3, the J gene TRBJ2-3; D is uncertain. Per germline, CDR1 SGHTA and CDR2 FQGTGA. Trimming removed 5 bases at V and 10 bases at J, with 16 bases between. CDR3 length: 13 amino acids. The CDR3 spells CASSPFRAQAQYF. CDR3 in DNA: TGTGCCAGCAGCCCATTTCGGGCCCAGGCGCAGTATTTT.

The V call is TRBV20-1, the J call TRBJ2-1; 7 bases map to TRBD2. Per the germline V gene, CDR1 is DFQATT and CDR2 is SNEGSKA (reference sequence). After removal of 6 bases from V and 0 bases from J, the junction contained 5 bases not matched to a gene. This CDR3 region has 14 residues. CDR3 amino acids: CSAGGLVSYNEQFF. The DNA for the CDR3 is TGCAGTGCCGGGGGGTTAGTCTCCTACAATGAGCAGTTCTTC.

This CDR3 is CASSPGQGRQVQFF. CDR3 sequence (DNA): TGCGCCAGCAGCCCGGGACAGGGACGCCAAGTTCAGTTCTTC. The chain employs TRBV5-1 and TRBJ2-1, with TRBD1 identical over 9 bases. The CDR3 consists of 14 residues. V lost 4 bases, J lost 13 bases, and 12 bases stayed unmatched. In germline, CDR1 is SGHRS, CDR2 YFSETQ. Full variable domain (remainder filled in from reference TRBV5-1 and TRBJ2-1): KAGVTQTPRYLIKTRGQQVTLSCSPISGHRSVSWYQQTPGQGLQFLFEYFSETQRNKGNFPGRFSGRQFSNSRSEMNVSTLELGDSALYLCASSPGQGRQVQFFGPGTRLTVL.

A few counts support this clonotype. The chain uses TRBV5-1 and TRBJ2-6, with a tentative D call TRBD1 (6 bases). The V end lost 2 bases, the J end lost 0 bases, and 12 bases lay between the germline ends. This CDR3 region has 17 residues. In germline, CDR1 is SGHRS, CDR2 YFSETQ. This chain's CDR3 is CASSLGQHLSGANVLTF. The CDR3 DNA sequence: TGCGCCAGCAGCTTAGGACAGCATCTCTCTGGGGCCAACGTCCTGACTTTC.

This clonotype was found a few times. The V gene is TRBV13, the J gene TRBJ2-2; 9 nucleotides align to TRBD1. CDR3 length: 18 residues. Trimming removed 5 bases from V and 4 bases from J; junction bases left unmatched: 14. Germline values: CDR1 PRHDT, CDR2 FYEKMQ (reference sequence). Here the CDR3 DNA reads TGTGCCAGCAGCCCGGCCTCCGGGACAGGGTCTACCACCGGGGAGCTGTTTTTT. Translated: CASSPASGTGSTTGELFF.

The table lists this clonotype with many counts. Compared with germline, one end of the junction differs, possibly owing to a read error. CDR3 protein: CASSSVGELFF. DNA for the CDR3: TGTGCCAGTAGCTCTGTCGGGGAGCTGTTTTTT. The chain joins TRBV7-9 to TRBJ2-2; D gene ambiguous. The CDR3 has 11 amino acids. Germline CDR1 reads SEHNR; CDR2 reads FQNEAQ (reference sequence).